The text below deals with one T cell receptor (beta chain). The germline CDR1 and CDR2 sequences are SQVTM and ANQGSEA. The CDR3 length is 17 residues. After removal of 2 bases from V and 5 bases from J, the junction contained 9 bases not matched to a gene. The sample is drawn from a study of blood T cell repertoires in COVID-19. The wider study: COVID-19 samples, acute and convalescent, were from the United States, Italy and Spain.

Generated by immunoSEQ multiplex PCR, the TCRdb table keeps only in-frame clones and is missing some. The top ten hold 2.6% of the sample, which has 290,000 or so clones, about 89% seen once. The sequence was collected from a woman between 18 and 29 years old who had recovered from COVID-19. The sample was PBMCs or T cells enriched from blood (not recorded which). This chain links TRBV29-1 with TRBJ2-1; 13 bases align to TRBD2. For the CDR3, the DNA is TGCAGCGTTGAACTGACGGAAGGACTAGCGGGGGACAATGAGCAGTTCTTC. Translating it yields CSVELTEGLAGDNEQFF.